The entry that follows covers one TCR beta chain sequence. These data come from a study of T cells after yellow fever vaccination. J lost 1 base, V lost 4 bases, and 5 bases had no gene match. The V gene's germline CDR1 is SGHRS and CDR2 YFSETQ. CDR3 size: 15 residues. For TCR, cDNA came from 5'RACE template switching, which added a universal primer site and UMIs. TCRdb re-analysed the 5' RACE reads in MiXCR, keeping a single row per CDR3 protein. The sample comprises roughly 79,000 distinct CDR3 sequences, about 7.2% of which are singletons, and approximately 29% rests with the top ten. The chain recombines TRBV5-1 with TRBJ1-1; 9 nucleotides match TRBD1. The receptor comes from a man between 18 and 29 years old who received the YFV17D yellow fever vaccine. The input for sequencing was CD8+ T cells sorted from PBMCs, taken roughly 10 days after the first yellow fever vaccination. The CDR3 DNA is TGCGCCAGCAGCCCGGACAGGGGAACGAACACTGAAGCTTTCTTT. It codes for CASSPDRGTNTEAFF.